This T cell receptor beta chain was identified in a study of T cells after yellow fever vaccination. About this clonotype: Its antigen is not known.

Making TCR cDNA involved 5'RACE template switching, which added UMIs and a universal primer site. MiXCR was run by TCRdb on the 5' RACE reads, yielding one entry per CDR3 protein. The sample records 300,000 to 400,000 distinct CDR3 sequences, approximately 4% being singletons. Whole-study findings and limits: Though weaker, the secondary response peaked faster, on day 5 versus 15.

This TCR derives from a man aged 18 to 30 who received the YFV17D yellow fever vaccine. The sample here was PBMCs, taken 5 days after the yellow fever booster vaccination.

The CDR3 DNA reads TGTGCCAGCAGCCCCGCCGGACTAGCGGGGGGGCTCGGTGAGCAGTTCTTC. It codes for CASSPAGLAGGLGEQFF. V usage is TRBV6-2 or TRBV6-3 and J usage is TRBJ2-1, with 15 bases matching TRBD2. J lost 9 bases, V lost 6 bases, and 12 bases had no gene match. This CDR3 contains 17 residues. Germline CDR1 and CDR2: MNHEY and SVGEGT.